This entry lists 6 T cell receptor beta chains sequenced from one sample in a study of cytomegalovirus exposure and HLA in healthy donors. The primer mix had 60 Vbeta and 13 Jbeta primers. Data came from immunoSEQ multiplex PCR; TCRdb stores just in-frame clones and leaves some out. The repertoire holds roughly 120,000 clones, with around 73% as singletons. Specimen: PBMCs. The receptor set was obtained from a woman in her forties in good health and CMV-seropositive.

V usage is TRBV4-2 and J usage is TRBJ1-2; 9 bases agree with TRBD1. The CDR3 totals 15 residues. CDR1 is LGHNA, CDR2 YNFKEQ, per germline. With V trimmed by 7 bases and J by 0 bases, 6 bases remained unmatched. The CDR3 nucleotides read TGTGCCAGCACCAGGGGACAGGGAACTAACTATGGCTACACCTTC. Amino acid sequence: CASTRGQGTNYGYTF.

The genes are TRBV4-1 and TRBJ2-1; the match to TRBD1 covers 8 bases. CDR1 is MGHRA and CDR2 is YSYEKL in the germline V gene. Unmatched junction bases numbered 10, after V lost 1 base and J lost 8 bases. CDR3 length: 16 amino acids. The CDR3 is CASSQAHGQGRDEQFF. The CDR3 coding sequence is TGCGCCAGCAGCCAAGCCCATGGACAGGGTCGCGATGAGCAGTTCTTC.

The chain joins TRBV10-3 to TRBJ2-3, with 11 bases identical to TRBD2. CDR1 and CDR2 from the germline V gene are ENHRY and SYGVKD. The CDR3 runs to 14 residues. V trimming: 10 bases; J trimming: 5 bases; junction bases outside the gene matches: 8. In nucleotides, the CDR3 is TGTGCCACCCGTAGCGGGGGGGAGGTAGATACGCAGTATTTT. Encoded protein: CATRSGGEVDTQYF.

This rearrangement joins TRBV19 to TRBJ2-2; 12 bases fit TRBD2. The ends lost 5 bases at V and 5 bases at J; junction bases unmatched: 18. Germline V gene sequence: CDR1 LNHDA, CDR2 SQIVND (reference sequence). This CDR3 is built from 20 residues. DNA for the CDR3: TGTGCCAGTAGTCCCACCCTAGCGGGGGGGCCGTATTTGTTGACCGGGGAGCTGTTTTTT. This translates into CASSPTLAGGPYLLTGELFF.

The V gene is TRBV6-1, the J gene TRBJ1-2, with a tentative D call TRBD1 (6 bases). This CDR3 is 15 amino acids long. Trimming cost V 1 base and J 5 bases, with 14 bases left between them. Per the germline V gene, CDR1 is MNHNS and CDR2 is SASEGT. The CDR3, as DNA: TGTGCCAGCAGTGAAGAGGGAGGGGGATGGTATGGCTACACCTTC. Translating gives CASSEEGGGWYGYTF.

The rearrangement joins TRBV25-1 to TRBJ1-2, with 7 bases aligning to TRBD1. CDR3 length: 15 residues. After removal of 0 bases from V and 5 bases from J, the junction contained 6 bases not matched to a gene. Germline CDR1 reads MGHDK; CDR2 reads SYGVNS. The CDR3 sequence: CASSEYDRAGYGYTF. CDR3 nucleotides: TGTGCCAGCAGTGAATATGACAGGGCGGGGTATGGCTACACCTTC.